Listed here is a single T cell receptor beta chain. Its antigen remains unidentified. PCR or immunohistochemistry showed mismatch repair deficiency in every enrolled patient. The assay was immunoSEQ multiplex PCR, and TCRdb's table has in-frame clones only and misses some. Among roughly 34,000 clones, about 85% were seen once, and the ten largest hold about 3.4%. The sample belongs to a study of PD-1 blockade in mismatch repair-deficient tumors. Study as a whole: All were previously treated, progressing patients with approximately 11 mismatch repair-deficient cancer types.

Findings and limits, study-wide: After pembrolizumab, tumor-resident clones rose rapidly, then generally contracted before radiologic responses.

Trimming cost V 3 bases and J 4 bases; bases outside gene matches: 6. CDR1 is SGHVS, CDR2 FQNEAQ, per germline. The CDR3 length is 15 residues. The source material was PBMCs, sampled 6 weeks after starting pembrolizumab. The chain carries TRBV7-8 and TRBJ2-1; TRBD1 aligns across 7 bases. The sequence came from an adult with mismatch repair-deficient cancer. CDR3 in amino acids: CASSFRDSVYNEQFF. In nucleotides, the CDR3 is TGTGCCAGCAGCTTCCGGGACAGCGTATACAATGAGCAGTTCTTC.